Below, 25 T cell receptor beta chains from the same sample are listed, as sequenced in a study of response to subunit inactivated influenza vaccine. TCRdb processed the RT-PCR reads anew with MiXCR; each CDR3 protein has one entry. The sample comprises around 530,000 distinct CDR3 sequences, over 9.5% of which are singletons, and about 9.4% rests with the top ten. Sequencing was performed on PBMCs from blood, taken on the day of vaccination. All receptors come from a man aged 50-60 years who received an inactivated influenza vaccine.

This rearrangement joins TRBV18 to TRBJ2-1, with 8 nucleotides matching TRBD2. The J segment lost 10 bases and the V segment lost 2 bases, leaving 4 bases of the junction unmatched. From germline, CDR1 is KGHSH and CDR2 LQKENI. This CDR3 comprises 13 residues. As DNA, the CDR3 is TGTGCCAGCTCACCAAGACGCGGGGGGGAGCAGTTCTTC. Protein sequence: CASSPRRGGEQFF.

This clonotype was detected a few times. This rearrangement joins TRBV20-1 to TRBJ2-7, with 7 bases identical to TRBD1. V shed 5 bases, J shed 10 bases, and the junction held 14 bases outside the gene matches. This CDR3 comprises 13 residues. Germline V lookup: CDR1 DFQATT, CDR2 SNEGSKA (reference sequence). The CDR3 spells CSARKDRSFVQYF. The CDR3 DNA follows: TGCAGTGCTCGTAAGGACAGGAGTTTCGTCCAGTACTTC.

The V and J genes are TRBV7-9 and TRBJ2-4; the D is unclear. Trimming took 7 bases from V and 0 from J, leaving 19 bases between them. This CDR3 contains 17 residues. Germline V lookup: CDR1 SEHNR, CDR2 FQNEAQ (reference sequence). The CDR3 protein is CASIPSGRFLAKNIQYF. Written as DNA, the CDR3 is TGTGCCAGCATCCCCTCTGGCAGGTTCTTAGCCAAAAACATTCAGTACTTC.

The chain has TRBV6-6 and TRBJ2-5; TRBD2 is a possible D gene (5 bases). Germline V gene sequence: CDR1 MNHNY, CDR2 SVGAGI (reference sequence). Trimming cost V 6 bases and J 5 bases, with 13 bases left between them. The CDR3 sequence is 13 residues long. This CDR3 is CASRPAAGETQYF. CDR3 in DNA: TGTGCCAGCAGACCCGCGGCGGGTGAGACCCAGTACTTC.

This chain uses TRBV25-1 with TRBJ2-1, with D hard to call. Germline values: CDR1 MGHDK, CDR2 SYGVNS. The CDR3 has 12 residues. Deletions cut 8 bases from V and 5 bases from J, with 10 bases between. The CDR3 is CASGLGNNEQFF. Written as DNA, the CDR3 is TGTGCCAGCGGTTTAGGGAACAATGAGCAGTTCTTC.

This CDR3 is CASSLGDGEFQPQHF. For the CDR3, the DNA is TGTGCCAGCAGCCTAGGGGACGGAGAGTTTCAGCCCCAGCATTTT. The gene calls are TRBV7-9 and TRBJ1-5, with a possible D match to TRBD1 (5 bases). Germline V gene sequence: CDR1 SEHNR, CDR2 FQNEAQ (reference sequence). Trimming cost V 5 bases and J 6 bases, with 17 bases left between them. The CDR3 covers 15 residues.

This clonotype was recorded at least ten times. The chain is built from TRBV5-1 and TRBJ1-1; D not resolved. This CDR3 has 16 residues. Trimming left V 0 bases short and J 0 bases short, with 12 bases between. Germline loops: CDR1 SGHRS, CDR2 YFSETQ. The CDR3 DNA reads as TGCGCCAGCAGCTTGGTACCCTTGGGCCTGAACACTGAAGCTTTCTTT. It specifies CASSLVPLGLNTEAFF.

This chain joins TRBV7-9 and TRBJ2-7, with 12 positions matching TRBD2. In germline, CDR1 is SEHNR, CDR2 FQNEAQ (reference sequence). CDR3 length equals 15 residues. V shed 4 bases and J 5 bases; nucleotides not matched to a gene: 6. CDR3 in amino acids: CASSSGLAGWNEQYF. CDR3 in DNA: TGTGCCAGCAGCTCCGGACTAGCGGGGTGGAACGAGCAGTACTTC.

The chain uses TRBV12-3 or TRBV12-4 and TRBJ1-3; a possible D gene is TRBD1 (5 bases). The CDR3 spans 14 residues. The ends were cut back, 4 bases at V and 3 bases at J, with 10 bases in the middle. This chain's CDR3 is CASSSGQFGNTIYF. The DNA of the CDR3 is TGTGCCAGCAGTTCAGGGCAGTTTGGAAACACCATATATTTT.

V usage is TRBV4-1 and J usage is TRBJ2-3; 8 nucleotides match TRBD2. Trimming took 0 bases from V and 4 from J; bases not matched to a gene: 9. Germline V gene lookup returns CDR1 MGHRA and CDR2 YSYEKL. The CDR3 is 17 amino acids. The CDR3 here is CASSQDWASGHADTQYF. The CDR3 coding sequence is TGCGCCAGCAGCCAAGATTGGGCTAGCGGGCACGCAGATACGCAGTATTTT.

This clonotype was detected a few times. The rearrangement links TRBV6-1 to TRBJ2-7; 12 bases fit TRBD1. CDR1 is MNHNS, CDR2 SASEGT, per germline. J lost 3 bases, V lost 6 bases, and 6 bases had no gene match. There are 15 residues in the CDR3. The CDR3, as DNA: TGTGCCAGCAGACAAGGGACAGGGGGCTTCTACGAGCAGTACTTC. This gives the protein CASRQGTGGFYEQYF.

The chain couples TRBV28 to TRBJ2-3, with 9 nucleotides matching TRBD2. Germline V gene data show CDR1 as MDHEN and CDR2 as SYDVKM. The V gene end was trimmed by 5 bases and the J gene end by 2 bases; junction bases not matched to a gene: 8. CDR3 length: 16 residues. The CDR3 protein is CASSPPAGGDTDTQYF. DNA of the CDR3: TGTGCCAGCAGTCCACCAGCGGGAGGAGACACAGATACGCAGTATTTT.

The chain employs TRBV5-6 and TRBJ2-7; D gene unclear. The CDR3 consists of 16 residues. The germline V gene has CDR1 SGHDT and CDR2 YYEEEE. With 4 bases removed from V and 5 bases from J, the gap between germline ends came to 22 bases. The CDR3 spells CASSDSLRPELDEQYF. The CDR3 DNA reads TGTGCCAGCAGCGATTCACTCCGGCCAGAACTGGACGAGCAGTACTTC.

This clonotype was seen a single time. The chain employs TRBV29-1 and TRBJ2-1; D might be TRBD2 (6 bases). The germline V and J ends were trimmed by 5 bases and 10 bases, with 24 bases remaining between them. This CDR3 comprises 15 residues. Per the germline V gene, CDR1 is SQVTM and CDR2 is ANQGSEA. The CDR3 nucleotides are TGCAGCGTTTGTCGGGAACGTGGGGGGAGTAGGGAGCAGTTCTTC. Translating it yields CSVCRERGGSREQFF.

A few counts support this clonotype. The chain uses TRBV6-1 and TRBJ2-6; D is possibly TRBD2 (7 bases). This CDR3 is 18 amino acids long. Germline assignment: CDR1 MNHNS and CDR2 SASEGT. V was pared by 2 bases and J by 1 base, with 15 bases between. Here the CDR3 reads CASSEFGGLISGANVLTF. CDR3 sequence (DNA): TGTGCCAGCAGTGAATTCGGGGGGCTCATTTCTGGGGCCAACGTCCTGACTTTC.

This chain uses TRBV12-3 or TRBV12-4 with TRBJ1-1, with 7 bases lining up with TRBD1. This CDR3 spans 14 amino acids. J lost 5 bases, V lost 4 bases, and 7 bases had no gene match. The DNA for the CDR3 is TGTGCCAGCAGTTCAGGGGGTTGGAGAACTGAAGCTTTCTTT. This encodes CASSSGGWRTEAFF.

This clonotype was seen a handful of times. CDR3 sequence reads: CASSVSGSSGNTIYF. In DNA form, the CDR3 reads TGTGCCAGCAGCGTTTCCGGAAGCTCTGGAAACACCATATATTTT. The rearrangement links TRBV9 to TRBJ1-3, with no clear D. Germline assignment: CDR1 SGDLS and CDR2 YYNGEE. The CDR3 runs to 15 residues. Trimming took off 2 bases at V and 0 bases at J, with 9 bases between the two ends.

This clonotype was found many times. This chain joins TRBV9 and TRBJ1-1; D ambiguous. The CDR3 is 15 residues long. CDR1 and CDR2 (germline): SGDLS, YYNGEE. Deletions cut 3 bases from V and 1 base from J, with 13 bases between. The CDR3 DNA reads TGTGCCAGCAGCGGCGTCTCGTCGGGGAACACTGAAGCTTTCTTT. Encoded protein: CASSGVSSGNTEAFF.

This clonotype was seen many times. The chain has TRBV4-3 and TRBJ2-1; 10 positions agree with TRBD2. Per the germline V gene, CDR1 is LGHNA and CDR2 is YSLEER. The CDR3 length is 15 residues. V dropped 4 bases and J dropped 9; count of bases not matched to a gene: 9. This CDR3 is CASSLSTSGGAEQFF. CDR3 coding DNA: TGCGCCAGCAGCCTGAGTACCAGCGGGGGGGCTGAGCAGTTCTTC.

The genes are TRBV28 and TRBJ1-5; D is ambiguous. Between the trimmed V and J ends, which lost 7 bases and 3 bases, there was a span of 13 bases. This CDR3 is built from 14 residues. CDR1 and CDR2 (germline): MDHEN, SYDVKM. The CDR3 here is CASKLGTLNQPQHF. The DNA of the CDR3 is TGTGCCAGCAAGCTCGGAACACTCAATCAGCCCCAGCATTTT.

This clonotype showed up many times. The V and J genes are TRBV2 and TRBJ1-4; D is uncertain. Germline CDR1 is SNHLY and CDR2 is FYNNEI. The germline V and J ends were trimmed by 6 bases and 0 bases, with 11 bases remaining between them. This CDR3 spans 15 amino acids. CDR3 loop: CASRERASTNEKLFF. CDR3 sequence (DNA): TGTGCCAGCAGGGAAAGGGCCTCAACTAATGAAAAACTGTTTTTT. Full variable domain (outside the CDR3, taken from reference TRBV2 and TRBJ1-4): EPEVTQTPSHQVTQMGQEVILRCVPISNHLYFYWYRQILGQKVEFLVSFYNNEISEKSEIFDDQFSVERPDGSNFTLKIRSTKLEDSAMYFCASRERASTNEKLFFGSGTQLSVL.

In its sample, this clonotype was seen many times. CDR3 nucleotides: TGTGCCAGTAGTCTAAGCGGGGGCCTGAGCTCCTACAATGAGCAGTTCTTC. It specifies CASSLSGGLSSYNEQFF. J is TRBJ2-1 and V is TRBV19; 8 bases map to TRBD2. The CDR3 runs to 17 residues. The germline V gene has CDR1 LNHDA and CDR2 SQIVND (reference sequence). V was clipped by 5 bases and J by 0 bases; unmatched bases: 9.

This clonotype was counted only a few times. CDR3 sequence: CSARDDEGGKETQYF. The DNA for the CDR3 is TGCAGTGCTAGAGATGACGAGGGGGGCAAGGAGACCCAGTACTTC. The V gene is TRBV20-1, the J gene TRBJ2-5, with D perhaps matching TRBD1 or TRBD2 (6 bases each). This CDR3 region has 15 residues. V lost 0 bases to trimming and J lost 5 bases, with 16 bases between them. Germline CDR1 and CDR2: DFQATT and SNEGSKA (reference sequence).

This clonotype has a handful of counts. The chain carries TRBV6-5 and TRBJ2-3; D unresolved. Germline V gene data show CDR1 as MNHEY and CDR2 as SVGAGI. V was trimmed by 0 bases and J by 11 bases, leaving 15 bases between them. This CDR3 is built from 14 residues. CDR3 coding DNA: TGTGCCAGCAGTTACTCGAAGGCTGGGGTAAAGCAGTATTTT. It is translated as CASSYSKAGVKQYF.

The genes are TRBV13 and TRBJ2-3; 7 bases are shared with TRBD1. CDR1 and CDR2 from the germline V gene are PRHDT and FYEKMQ (reference sequence). The CDR3 is 15 amino acids. Trimming at V came to 4 bases and at J to 0 bases, leaving 4 bases not matched to a gene. In nucleotides, the CDR3 is TGTGCCAGCAGCTCAGACAGGGTGAGCACAGATACGCAGTATTTT. Translated, it gives CASSSDRVSTDTQYF.